These T cell receptor beta chains were read from a single sample in a study of early T cells in non-severe SARS-CoV-2 infection. TCRdb called the 5' RACE reads again in MiXCR, with one record for every CDR3 protein. The table shows about 99,000 distinct CDR3 sequences, with 16% occurring only once. The sample taken for sequencing was whole blood. The receptors shown here come from an adult who was a healthcare worker with PCR-confirmed SARS-CoV-2 infection or an uninfected control (not recorded which). The CDR3 runs from the conserved cysteine through the conserved F or W. D genes are given only for firm matches. Not all rows give a size; the values are once, few, many and, for expanded clones, a class.

d_call,j_call,clone_size,v_call,cdr3_aa,cdr3_nt
.,TRBJ1-3,.,TRBV20-1,CSARDIGNTIYF,TGCAGTGCTAGAGATATAGGAAACACCATATATTTT
TRBD2,TRBJ2-7,few,TRBV7-2,CASSPRTSGGRDEQYF,TGTGCCAGCAGCCCGCGGACTAGCGGGGGCAGGGACGAGCAGTACTTC
.,TRBJ1-1,many,TRBV6-5,CASKRGTEAFF,TGTGCCAGCAAGCGGGGCACTGAAGCTTTCTTT
.,TRBJ1-5,.,TRBV2,CASTPARATDQPQHF,TGTGCCAGCACCCCGGCAAGGGCTACCGATCAGCCCCAGCATTTT
.,TRBJ1-2,few,TRBV12-3/TRBV12-4,CASSLKRAGSGYTF,TGTGCCAGCAGTTTAAAAAGGGCCGGCTCTGGCTACACCTTC
TRBD2,TRBJ2-1,few,TRBV20-1,CSARGPSGHYNEQFF,TGCAGTGCTAGAGGCCCTAGCGGGCACTACAATGAGCAGTTCTTC
.,TRBJ1-5,.,TRBV10-3,CAISESAVRNQPQHF,TGTGCCATCAGTGAGTCCGCGGTACGCAATCAGCCCCAGCATTTT
.,TRBJ1-2,many,TRBV7-2,CASNNGQLYGYTF,TGTGCCAGCAATAACGGACAGCTCTATGGCTACACCTTC
.,TRBJ2-3,.,TRBV6-5,CASSSTTDTQYF,TGTGCCAGCAGTTCGACTACAGATACGCAGTATTTT
.,TRBJ1-2,.,TRBV5-4,CASSLEGGLGYGYTF,TGTGCCAGCAGCTTGGAAGGGGGGCTCGGCTATGGCTACACCTTC
.,TRBJ2-3,few,TRBV29-1,CSVVVGTDTQYF,TGCAGCGTTGTTGTGGGCACAGATACGCAGTATTTT
TRBD2,TRBJ2-3,.,TRBV7-2,CASSGWGGTDTQYF,TGTGCCAGCAGCGGCTGGGGGGGGACAGATACGCAGTATTTT
.,TRBJ2-3,.,TRBV2,CASSATAFRTDTQYF,TGTGCCAGCAGTGCGACAGCGTTCCGCACAGATACGCAGTATTTT
.,TRBJ2-7,many,TRBV7-9,CASSSGGAPHEQYF,TGTGCCAGCAGCTCTGGCGGGGCCCCCCACGAGCAGTACTTC
.,TRBJ1-1,.,TRBV5-4,CASSLENARNTEAFF,TGTGCCAGCAGCTTGGAGAATGCGAGGAACACTGAAGCTTTCTTT
.,TRBJ2-7,.,TRBV20-1,CSASAEDYEQYF,TGCAGTGCATCGGCCGAAGACTACGAGCAGTACTTC
.,TRBJ1-2,.,TRBV29-1,CSVEAVDNYGYTF,TGCAGCGTTGAAGCCGTGGATAACTATGGCTACACCTTC
TRBD1,TRBJ1-1,many,TRBV12-3/TRBV12-4,CASSSREGAAFF,TGTGCCAGCAGTTCGAGGGAGGGGGCGGCTTTCTTT
.,TRBJ2-5,many,TRBV30,CAWSVGLPGKETQYF,TGTGCCTGGAGTGTTGGACTCCCGGGCAAGGAGACCCAGTACTTC
.,TRBJ1-5,.,TRBV11-2,CASSLGIGGGQPQHF,TGTGCCAGCAGCTTAGGGATAGGGGGTGGACAGCCCCAGCATTTT
.,TRBJ1-3,.,TRBV20-1,CSATSGNTIYF,TGCAGTGCCACATCTGGAAACACCATATATTTT
.,TRBJ1-1,few,TRBV29-1,CSVEGLETEAFF,TGCAGCGTTGAAGGGTTGGAAACTGAAGCTTTCTTT
.,TRBJ2-3,few,TRBV27,CASRIQGDTQYF,TGTGCCAGCAGGATTCAAGGAGATACGCAGTATTTT
.,TRBJ2-2,.,TRBV11-2,CASSFSDSNTGELFF,TGTGCCAGCAGCTTCTCCGACAGTAACACCGGGGAGCTGTTTTTT
.,TRBJ2-7,few,TRBV18,CASSLSQSSYEQYF,TGTGCCAGCTCACTCAGCCAATCCTCCTACGAGCAGTACTTC
.,TRBJ1-2,few,TRBV2,CASSGTSVLEKSNYGYTF,TGTGCCAGCAGTGGGACTTCAGTATTAGAGAAATCTAACTATGGCTACACCTTC
.,TRBJ1-2,.,TRBV20-1,CSASDSGTYGSTF,TGCAGTGCTAGCGACTCAGGAACCTATGGCTCCACCTTC
.,TRBJ2-7,.,TRBV20-1,CGASTSYLSYEQYF,TGCGGTGCTTCAACTTCTTACCTTTCCTACGAGCAGTACTTC
TRBD1,TRBJ2-7,many,TRBV6-2/TRBV6-3,CASRGTGRAYEQYF,TGTGCCAGCAGAGGGACAGGGCGTGCCTACGAGCAGTACTTC
.,TRBJ1-1,.,TRBV20-1,CSAREELLGATEAFF,TGCAGTGCTAGAGAAGAACTTCTTGGGGCTACTGAAGCTTTCTTT
TRBD1,TRBJ2-7,few,TRBV11-2,CASSFAGGGYEQYF,TGTGCCAGCAGCTTCGCAGGGGGCGGTTACGAGCAGTACTTC
.,TRBJ2-4,.,TRBV9,CASSPSTGGIQYF,TGTGCCAGCAGCCCTAGTACCGGCGGCATTCAGTACTTC
TRBD2,TRBJ2-1,.,TRBV15,CATSMREGYNEQFF,TGTGCCACCAGCATGAGGGAGGGGTACAATGAGCAGTTCTTC
TRBD1,TRBJ2-1,few,TRBV29-1,CSVVRTGTYNEQFF,TGCAGCGTTGTGAGGACAGGGACCTACAATGAGCAGTTCTTC
.,TRBJ2-1,.,TRBV19,CASSKNRYNEQFF,TGTGCCAGCTCCAAGAACCGTTACAATGAGCAGTTCTTC
.,TRBJ2-7,few,TRBV12-3/TRBV12-4,CASSPRTDAYEQYF,TGTGCCAGCAGTCCTCGGACGGATGCCTACGAGCAGTACTTC
.,TRBJ1-4,few,TRBV28,CASSPPGGLGEKLFF,TGTGCCAGCAGCCCTCCGGGGGGACTGGGTGAAAAACTGTTTTTT
.,TRBJ2-7,many,TRBV11-2,CASSPRQTYEQYF,TGTGCCAGCAGCCCCCGACAGACCTACGAGCAGTACTTC
.,TRBJ1-4,.,TRBV27,CASSFGEQPNEKLFF,TGTGCCAGCAGTTTCGGAGAACAGCCTAATGAAAAACTGTTTTTT
.,TRBJ2-2,many,TRBV5-1,CASSLAAGQTGELFF,TGCGCCAGCAGCTTGGCGGCAGGGCAAACCGGGGAGCTGTTTTTT
TRBD1,TRBJ1-2,.,TRBV19,CASSNPGQGVLYTF,TGTGCCAGTAGTAACCCGGGACAGGGAGTGTTGTACACCTTC
TRBD1,TRBJ2-7,.,TRBV5-4,CASRRKGQSYEQYF,TGTGCCAGCAGGCGGAAGGGACAGTCCTACGAGCAGTACTTC
TRBD2,TRBJ2-3,few,TRBV3-1,CASSQDLPSGGQTMSTDTQYF,TGTGCCAGCAGCCAAGATTTGCCTAGCGGGGGCCAAACAATGAGCACAGATACGCAGTATTTT
.,TRBJ2-1,.,TRBV3-1,CASSQDRSDEFF,TGTGCCAGCAGCCAAGATAGGAGCGACGAGTTCTTC
.,TRBJ2-7,few,TRBV5-1,CASSSAGDSYEQYF,TGCGCCAGCAGCTCCGCCGGGGACTCCTACGAGCAGTACTTC
TRBD1,TRBJ2-3,.,TRBV28,CASSSGGTGYGTDTQYF,TGTGCCAGCAGTTCCGGCGGGACAGGGTATGGAACAGATACGCAGTATTTT
.,TRBJ1-1,many,TRBV28,CASSLGTKTFF,TGTGCCAGCAGTTTAGGGACCAAAACTTTCTTT
TRBD2,TRBJ2-1,.,TRBV28,CASSTTSGLSYNEQFF,TGTGCCAGCAGTACGACTAGCGGTCTTTCCTACAATGAGCAGTTCTTC
TRBD1,TRBJ2-1,.,TRBV27,CASSLSRDSNEQFF,TGTGCCAGCAGTTTAAGCCGGGACAGCAATGAGCAGTTCTTC
.,TRBJ2-7,.,TRBV9,CASSPRYVGQYYEQYF,TGTGCCAGCAGCCCCCGATACGTGGGGCAGTACTACGAGCAGTACTTC
TRBD2,TRBJ2-7,.,TRBV28,CASASSGSFNEQYF,TGTGCCAGTGCCTCTAGCGGGAGTTTCAACGAGCAGTACTTC
TRBD1,TRBJ2-1,few,TRBV6-1,CASSVRTGVRRSGEQFF,TGTGCCAGCAGTGTTAGGACAGGGGTACGACGATCAGGTGAGCAGTTCTTC
.,TRBJ1-5,many,TRBV19,CATNSRSGGQPQHF,TGTGCCACCAATTCTCGGAGCGGCGGACAGCCCCAGCATTTT
TRBD2,TRBJ2-7,many,TRBV28,CASSLPTSGTYEQYF,TGTGCCAGCAGTTTACCGACTAGCGGCACCTACGAGCAGTACTTC
TRBD2,TRBJ2-7,.,TRBV6-2/TRBV6-3,CASTNVLAGRPYEQYF,TGTGCCAGCACCAACGTACTAGCGGGCCGTCCCTACGAGCAGTACTTC
.,TRBJ2-7,few,TRBV6-4,CASSAATISYEQYF,TGTGCCAGCAGTGCCGCCACGATCTCCTACGAGCAGTACTTC
.,TRBJ1-2,.,TRBV29-1,CSVGGPGGKLTYGYTF,TGCAGCGTTGGTGGGCCGGGTGGAAAACTAACCTATGGCTACACCTTC
.,TRBJ1-1,.,TRBV13,CASSSVRAEAFF,TGTGCCAGCAGCTCCGTGAGGGCTGAAGCTTTCTTT
.,TRBJ2-3,few,TRBV9,CASEGPDTQYF,TGTGCCAGTGAGGGACCAGATACGCAGTATTTT
.,TRBJ1-3,.,TRBV3-1,CASSQGQTDGNTIYF,TGTGCCAGCAGCCAAGGGCAGACCGATGGAAACACCATATATTTT